This TCR beta chain was captured in a study of blood T cell repertoires in COVID-19. The V end lost 3 bases, the J end lost 2 bases, and 7 bases lay between the germline ends. From germline, CDR1 is SNHLY and CDR2 FYNNEI. The CDR3 runs to 14 residues. This table comes from immunoSEQ multiplex PCR, and its TCRdb copy is limited to in-frame clones, with some not included. The sample shows around 330,000 clones, roughly 90% of them seen only once. Cohorts were determined from participant-reported clinical history. The sample was PBMCs or T cells enriched from blood (not recorded which). This TCR derives from a man between 60 and 75 years old who had recovered from COVID-19. The rearrangement links TRBV2 to TRBJ2-2; D remains ambiguous. CDR3 sequence: CASSDPFNTGELFF. CDR3 in DNA: TGTGCCAGCAGTGATCCATTCAACACCGGGGAGCTGTTTTTT.